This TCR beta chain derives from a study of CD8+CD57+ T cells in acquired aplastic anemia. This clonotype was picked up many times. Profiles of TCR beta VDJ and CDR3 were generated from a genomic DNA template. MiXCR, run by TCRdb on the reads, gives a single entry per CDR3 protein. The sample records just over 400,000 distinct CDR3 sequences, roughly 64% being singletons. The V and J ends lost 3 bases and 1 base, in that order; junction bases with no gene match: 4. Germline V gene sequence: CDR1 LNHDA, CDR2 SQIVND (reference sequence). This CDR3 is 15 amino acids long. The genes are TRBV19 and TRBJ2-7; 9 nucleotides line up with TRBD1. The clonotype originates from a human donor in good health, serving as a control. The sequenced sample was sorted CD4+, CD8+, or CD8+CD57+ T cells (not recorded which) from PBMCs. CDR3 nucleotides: TGTGCCAGTAGTATCCCGGGACAGGGATCCTACGAGCAGTACTTC. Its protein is CASSIPGQGSYEQYF.